The source of this T cell receptor (beta chain) is a study of cytomegalovirus exposure and HLA in healthy donors. About this clone: What it binds is not known.

Overall study findings and caveats: Donors belonging to an Asian-associated ancestry cluster reportedly showed fewer N-insertions in productive TCRs than the 666-donor mean, according to what a later analysis found. The study labeled approximately 150 TCR beta chains cytomegalovirus-associated. In a later analysis, HLA-C alleles had the fewest associated TCRs, DRB1 alleles the most.

Trimming cost V 6 bases and J 2 bases; bases outside gene matches: 13. Germline V lookup: CDR1 KGHSH, CDR2 LQKENI. The CDR3 is 17 amino acids. The PCR used 60 Vbeta and 13 Jbeta primers. Assay: immunoSEQ multiplex PCR; the TCRdb copy retains only in-frame clones and omits some. The sample lists some 150,000 clones, about 80% occurring once. The sequenced sample was PBMCs. This TCR was sampled from a man younger than 30 in good health and CMV-seropositive. This chain joins TRBV18 and TRBJ1-3; 7 bases agree with TRBD1. CDR3 DNA: TGTGCCAGCTCCTCCGGGACAGCACTTCAAACTGGAAACACCATATATTTT. The encoded protein is CASSSGTALQTGNTIYF. The full variable domain, in which reference TRBV18 and TRBJ1-3 provide the parts outside the CDR3, is NAGVMQNPRHLVRRRGQEARLRCSPMKGHSHVYWYRQLPEEGLKFMVYLQKENIIDESGMPKERFSAEFPKEGPSILRIQQVVRGDSAAYFCASSSGTALQTGNTIYFGEGSWLTVV.